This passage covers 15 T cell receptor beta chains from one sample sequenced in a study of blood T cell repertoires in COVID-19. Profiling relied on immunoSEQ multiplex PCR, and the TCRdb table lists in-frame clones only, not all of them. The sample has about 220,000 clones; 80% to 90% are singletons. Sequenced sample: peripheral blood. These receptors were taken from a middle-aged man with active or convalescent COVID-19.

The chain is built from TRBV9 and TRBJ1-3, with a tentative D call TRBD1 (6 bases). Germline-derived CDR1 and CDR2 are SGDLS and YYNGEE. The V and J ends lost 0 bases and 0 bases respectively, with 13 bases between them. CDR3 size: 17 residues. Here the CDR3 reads CASSVDLGQPSGNTIYF. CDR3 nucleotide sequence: TGTGCCAGCAGCGTAGACCTAGGACAGCCCTCTGGAAACACCATATATTTT.

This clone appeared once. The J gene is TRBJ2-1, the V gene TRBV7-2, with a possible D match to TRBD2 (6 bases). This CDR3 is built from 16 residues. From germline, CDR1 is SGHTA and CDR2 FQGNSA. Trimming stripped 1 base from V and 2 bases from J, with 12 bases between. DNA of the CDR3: TGTGCCAGCAGCTTAGGGAGCGGGCCTCCCTACAATGAGCAGTTCTTC. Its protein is CASSLGSGPPYNEQFF.

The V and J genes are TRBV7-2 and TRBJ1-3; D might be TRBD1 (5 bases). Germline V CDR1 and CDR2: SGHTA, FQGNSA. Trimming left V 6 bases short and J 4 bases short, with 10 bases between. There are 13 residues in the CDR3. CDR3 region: CASRAGGGNTIYF. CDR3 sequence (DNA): TGTGCCAGCAGGGCGGGGGGAGGAAACACCATATATTTT.

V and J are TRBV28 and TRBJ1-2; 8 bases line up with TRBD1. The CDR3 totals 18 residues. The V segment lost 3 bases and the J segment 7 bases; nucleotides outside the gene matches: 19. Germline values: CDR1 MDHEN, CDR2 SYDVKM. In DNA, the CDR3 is TGTGCCAGCAGTTTTTGGCAGGATCAGGTGGTGCAGGGGGCTGGCTACACCTTC. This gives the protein CASSFWQDQVVQGAGYTF.

The CDR3 loop reads CASSYTQIFASPLHF. The CDR3, as DNA: TGTGCCAGCAGTTACACACAAATTTTCGCTTCACCCCTCCACTTT. This rearrangement joins TRBV6-2 or TRBV6-3 to TRBJ1-6; no clear D gene. The CDR3 contains 15 residues. V lost 2 bases and J lost 9, with 14 bases in between. Germline V CDR1 and CDR2: MNHEY, SVGEGT.

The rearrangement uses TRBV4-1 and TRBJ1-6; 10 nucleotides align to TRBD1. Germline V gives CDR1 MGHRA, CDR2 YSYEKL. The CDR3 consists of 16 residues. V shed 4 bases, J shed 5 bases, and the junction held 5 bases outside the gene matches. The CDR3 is CASSLWDRGDNSPLHF. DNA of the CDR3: TGCGCCAGCAGCCTATGGGACAGGGGTGATAATTCACCCCTCCACTTT.

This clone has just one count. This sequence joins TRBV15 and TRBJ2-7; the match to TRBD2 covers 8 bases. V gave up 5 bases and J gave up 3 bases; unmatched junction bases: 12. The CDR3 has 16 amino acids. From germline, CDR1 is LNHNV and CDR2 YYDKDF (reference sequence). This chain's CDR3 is CATSPPGGRDIYEQYF. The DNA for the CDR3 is TGTGCCACCAGCCCCCCGGGGGGGCGGGACATCTACGAGCAGTACTTC.

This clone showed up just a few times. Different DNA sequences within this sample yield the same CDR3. CDR3 sequence reads: CASSEVGQGLNTEAFF. The CDR3 DNA reads TGTGCCAGCAGTGAAGTCGGACAGGGGCTGAACACTGAAGCTTTCTTT. The chain couples TRBV2 to TRBJ1-1; TRBD1 agrees at 9 bases. The CDR3 contains 16 residues. V lost 1 base to trimming and J lost 0 bases; unmatched junction nucleotides: 3. Looked up from germline, CDR1 is SNHLY and CDR2 is FYNNEI.

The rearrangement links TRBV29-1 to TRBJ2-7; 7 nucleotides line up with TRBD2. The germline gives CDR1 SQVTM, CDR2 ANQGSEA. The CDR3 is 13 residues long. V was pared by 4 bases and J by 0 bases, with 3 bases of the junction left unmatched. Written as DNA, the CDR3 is TGCAGCGTTGTCAGCGGGGTCTCCTACGAGCAGTACTTC. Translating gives CSVVSGVSYEQYF.

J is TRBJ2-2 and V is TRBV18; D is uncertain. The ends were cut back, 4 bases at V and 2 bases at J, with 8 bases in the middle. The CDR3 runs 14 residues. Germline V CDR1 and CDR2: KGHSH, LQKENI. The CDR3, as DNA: TGTGCCAGCTCACTCCAACTAAACACCGGGGAGCTGTTTTTT. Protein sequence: CASSLQLNTGELFF.

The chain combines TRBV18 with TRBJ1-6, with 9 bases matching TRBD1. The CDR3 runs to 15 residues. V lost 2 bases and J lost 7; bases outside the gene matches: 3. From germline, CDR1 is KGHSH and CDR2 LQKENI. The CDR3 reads CASSPAGTGNSPLHF. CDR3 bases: TGTGCCAGCTCACCAGCCGGGACAGGGAATTCACCCCTCCACTTT.

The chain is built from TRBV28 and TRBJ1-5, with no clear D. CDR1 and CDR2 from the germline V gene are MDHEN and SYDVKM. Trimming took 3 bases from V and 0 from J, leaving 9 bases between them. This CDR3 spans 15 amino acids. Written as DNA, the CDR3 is TGTGCCAGCAGTTTCGGAGGGCTTAGCAATCAGCCCCAGCATTTT. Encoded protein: CASSFGGLSNQPQHF.

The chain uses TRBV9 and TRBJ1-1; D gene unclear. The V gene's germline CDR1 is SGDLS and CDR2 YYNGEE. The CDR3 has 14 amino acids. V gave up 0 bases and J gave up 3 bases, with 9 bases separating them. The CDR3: CASSVASSDTEAFF. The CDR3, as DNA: TGTGCCAGCAGCGTAGCTTCCAGTGACACTGAAGCTTTCTTT.

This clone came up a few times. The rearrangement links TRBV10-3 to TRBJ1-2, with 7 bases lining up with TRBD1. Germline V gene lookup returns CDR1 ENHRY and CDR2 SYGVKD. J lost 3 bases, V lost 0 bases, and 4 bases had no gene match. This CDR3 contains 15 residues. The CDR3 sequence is CAISESQGEYYGYTF. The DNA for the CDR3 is TGTGCCATCAGTGAGTCGCAGGGGGAATACTATGGCTACACCTTC.

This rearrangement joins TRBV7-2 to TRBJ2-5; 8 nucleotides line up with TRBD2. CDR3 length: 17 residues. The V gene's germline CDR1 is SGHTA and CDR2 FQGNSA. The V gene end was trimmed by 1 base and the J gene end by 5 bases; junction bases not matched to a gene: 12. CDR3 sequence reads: CASSLGFRTSFDETQYF. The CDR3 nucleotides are TGTGCCAGCAGCTTAGGGTTCAGGACTAGCTTTGACGAGACCCAGTACTTC.